This entry lists 28 T cell receptor beta chains sequenced from one sample in a study of T cells in Graves' hyperthyroidism and ophthalmopathy. RNA transcripts gave rise to amplified TCR beta CDR3 regions. HTBI primers were the set used in a first-round RT-PCR of the TCR CDR3. TCRdb reanalysed the multiplex PCR reads using MiXCR and keeps one entry per CDR3 protein. The sample has nearly 600,000 distinct CDR3 sequences, around 14% seen once; the top ten hold roughly 7.7%. The sequencing input was blood. The receptor source for this set is a woman aged 18-29 years with Graves' ophthalmopathy.

The chain links TRBV2 to TRBJ2-7, with 7 positions matching TRBD1. Germline loops: CDR1 SNHLY, CDR2 FYNNEI. The CDR3 totals 15 residues. The V segment lost 7 bases and the J segment 2 bases; nucleotides outside the gene matches: 11. The CDR3 coding sequence is TGTGCCAGCACCCTAGGGCACAGGGGAACCTACGAGCAGTACTTC. Protein product: CASTLGHRGTYEQYF.

This clonotype is a singleton in its sample. This chain joins TRBV7-9 and TRBJ2-3; D remains ambiguous. The germline CDR1 and CDR2 sequences are SEHNR and FQNEAQ (reference sequence). The CDR3 contains 14 residues. Trimming stripped 5 bases from V and 2 bases from J, with 11 bases between. The CDR3, as DNA: TGTGCCAGCAGCACGGAATCTTTCACAGATACGCAGTATTTT. It codes for CASSTESFTDTQYF.

The chain joins TRBV30 to TRBJ1-3; unclear D gene. The V end lost 2 bases, the J end lost 5 bases, and 16 bases lay between the germline ends. CDR1 is GTSNPN, CDR2 SVGIG, per germline (reference sequence). This CDR3 is 15 amino acids long. CDR3 bases: TGTGCCTGGAGTACCCCTCTGATATCTAGAAACACCATATATTTT. Its protein is CAWSTPLISRNTIYF. The full variable domain, rest sourced from reference TRBV30 and TRBJ1-3, is SQTIHQWPATLVQPVGSPLSLECTVEGTSNPNLYWYRQAAGRGLQLLFYSVGIGQISSEVPQNLSASRPQDRQFILSSKKLLLSDSGFYLCAWSTPLISRNTIYFGEGSWLTVV.

The chain employs TRBV6-1 and TRBJ1-2; D possibly corresponds to TRBD1 (6 bases). Trimming removed 8 bases from V and 2 bases from J, with 21 bases in between. Germline lookup yields CDR1 MNHNS and CDR2 SASEGT. This CDR3 is built from 16 residues. The CDR3 protein is CASALGGGFTNYGYTF. Written as DNA, the CDR3 is TGTGCCAGCGCCCTAGGGGGGGGCTTTACGAACTATGGCTACACCTTC.

This clonotype was detected a few times. This rearrangement joins TRBV20-1 to TRBJ2-3; D uncertain. This CDR3 is 12 amino acids long. Germline CDR1 and CDR2: DFQATT and SNEGSKA (reference sequence). The V end lost 3 bases, the J end lost 6 bases, and 10 bases lay between the germline ends. The CDR3 nucleotides read TGCAGTGCTAGCTGGGGAATGGATACGCAGTATTTT. This translates into CSASWGMDTQYF.

At least ten counts were recorded for this clonotype. The chain links TRBV11-3 to TRBJ2-7, with a tentative D call TRBD2 (7 bases). This CDR3 comprises 18 residues. The germline CDR1 and CDR2 sequences are SGHNT and YENEEA. V lost 3 bases and J lost 4, with 25 bases in between. The CDR3 DNA reads as TGTGCCAGCAGCTTTGGCCCCACGGGGGGCGGACGCCCTTACGAGCAGTACTTC. This codes for CASSFGPTGGGRPYEQYF. Together with reference TRBV11-3 and TRBJ2-7, the CDR3 gives the full variable domain: EAGVVQSPRYKIIEKKQPVAFWCNPISGHNTLYWYLQNLGQGPELLIRYENEEAVDDSQLPKDRFSAERLKGVDSTLKIQPAELGDSAVYLCASSFGPTGGGRPYEQYFGPGTRLTVT.

This clonotype was picked up many times. The CDR3 is CASSDQYGYTF. CDR3 nucleotides: TGTGCCAGCTCAGATCAGTATGGCTACACCTTC. This chain links TRBV18 with TRBJ1-2; the D is unclear. V shed 5 bases and J shed 5 bases, with 6 bases lying between them. Germline V CDR1 and CDR2: KGHSH, LQKENI. The CDR3 totals 11 residues.

This clonotype was recorded at least ten times. This rearrangement joins TRBV5-1 to TRBJ2-2; D possibly matches TRBD1 or TRBD2 (5 bases each). Germline V lookup: CDR1 SGHRS, CDR2 YFSETQ. This CDR3 region has 15 residues. Trimming stripped 3 bases from V and 0 bases from J, with 9 bases between. The DNA of the CDR3 is TGCGCCAGCAGCTACGGGACCTCGAACACCGGGGAGCTGTTTTTT. Protein product: CASSYGTSNTGELFF.

As for this clonotype: A clone one base away is much larger, so this may be a read error. The V gene is TRBV10-1, the J gene TRBJ2-7, with 9 positions matching TRBD1. This CDR3 contains 19 residues. Germline assignment: CDR1 WNHNN and CDR2 SYGVQD (reference sequence). The chain's CDR3 is CASGEILDEGGQGTYEQYF. CDR3 DNA: TGCGCCAGCGGTGAAATCCTGGATGAGGGGGGACAGGGCACCTACGAGCAGTACTTC.

This clonotype was detected a few times. The rearrangement uses TRBV7-9 and TRBJ1-1, with TRBD1 identical over 8 bases. This CDR3 comprises 16 residues. Germline trimming cut 6 bases from V and 5 bases from J; bases unmatched to any gene: 14. In germline, CDR1 is SEHNR, CDR2 FQNEAQ (reference sequence). CDR3 sequence (DNA): TGTGCCAGCAGGCGGGGAAGCAGGGGGCGCGGGACTGAAGCTTTCTTT. Its translation is CASRRGSRGRGTEAFF. The full variable domain, in which reference TRBV7-9 and TRBJ1-1 provide the parts outside the CDR3, is DTGVSQNPRHKITKRGQNVTFRCDPISEHNRLYWYRQTLGQGPEFLTYFQNEAQLEKSRLLSDRFSAERPKGSFSTLEIQRTEQGDSAMYLCASRRGSRGRGTEAFFGQGTRLTVV.

This clonotype appeared many times. This sequence joins TRBV7-3 and TRBJ2-1, with a weak D call TRBD2 (5 bases). With 4 bases removed from V and 6 bases from J, the gap between germline ends came to 16 bases. This CDR3 contains 15 residues. Germline V gene lookup returns CDR1 SGHTA and CDR2 FQGTGA. The CDR3 is CASSSSGLSVNEQFF. Here the CDR3 DNA reads TGTGCCAGCAGCTCGTCCGGACTTTCGGTCAATGAGCAGTTCTTC.

This clonotype was counted at least ten times. The rearrangement uses TRBV11-2 and TRBJ2-1; 12 bases line up with TRBD2. The CDR3 covers 16 residues. V lost 3 bases and J lost 7; bases outside the gene matches: 7. CDR1 and CDR2 from the germline V gene are SGHAT and FQNNGV. The CDR3 DNA reads TGTGCCAGCAGCTTTTCGACTAGCGGGAGTGGGAATGAGCAGTTCTTC. It encodes CASSFSTSGSGNEQFF.

This clonotype was counted only a few times. The genes are TRBV5-1 and TRBJ1-1; perhaps TRBD1 as D (5 bases). Trimming took off 0 bases at V and 0 bases at J, with 12 bases between the two ends. The CDR3 has 16 amino acids. Germline CDR1 and CDR2: SGHRS and YFSETQ. The CDR3 region has the DNA TGCGCCAGCAGCTTGGTACCAGGGAGGGTGAACACTGAAGCTTTCTTT. It translates to CASSLVPGRVNTEAFF.

The chain joins TRBV10-1 to TRBJ2-2; D may match TRBD1 or TRBD2 (6 bases each). The CDR3 loop spans 16 amino acids. Germline lookup yields CDR1 WNHNN and CDR2 SYGVQD (reference sequence). The V end lost 4 bases, the J end lost 7 bases, and 19 bases lay between the germline ends. CDR3 loop: CASSVHLRRGRGELFF. The CDR3 DNA reads as TGCGCCAGCAGTGTACACCTTCGTCGGGGGCGCGGGGAGCTGTTTTTT.

This clonotype occurred many times. The chain recombines TRBV7-2 with TRBJ2-3; D not certain. CDR3 length: 15 amino acids. V was pared by 5 bases and J by 1 base, with 13 bases between. Germline V lookup: CDR1 SGHTA, CDR2 FQGNSA. The DNA for the CDR3 is TGTGCCAGCAGCGGCCGAACGTCAGGCACAGATACGCAGTATTTT. Translated: CASSGRTSGTDTQYF.

This clonotype was seen ten or more times. The chain joins TRBV29-1 to TRBJ2-1, with 8 nucleotides matching TRBD2. The J segment lost 0 bases and the V segment lost 3 bases, leaving 1 base of the junction unmatched. This CDR3 region has 14 residues. The germline gives CDR1 SQVTM, CDR2 ANQGSEA. The CDR3 loop is CSVDREGSYNEQFF. As DNA, the CDR3 is TGCAGCGTTGACCGGGAGGGCTCCTACAATGAGCAGTTCTTC.

This clonotype came up many times. The chain carries TRBV11-2 and TRBJ2-1, with D perhaps being TRBD1 or TRBD2 (5 bases each). Between the trimmed V and J ends, which lost 0 bases and 1 base, there was a span of 16 bases. This CDR3 contains 18 residues. Germline V lookup: CDR1 SGHAT, CDR2 FQNNGV. CDR3: CASSLEASIWGSYNEQFF. DNA of the CDR3: TGTGCCAGCAGCTTAGAGGCGAGCATTTGGGGGTCCTACAATGAGCAGTTCTTC.

The rearrangement joins TRBV9 to TRBJ1-2, with 10 positions matching TRBD1. Germline V gene data show CDR1 as SGDLS and CDR2 as YYNGEE. The CDR3 is made up of 13 amino acids. With 4 bases clipped from V and 8 bases from J, the junction kept 5 bases outside the gene matches. The CDR3 nucleotides read TGTGCCAGCAGCAACGACAGGGGGCTGGGCTACACCTTC. It is translated as CASSNDRGLGYTF.

The CDR3, as DNA: TGTGCCAGCAGTTACTCGGGAGTTACAAGGGAGCAGTTCTTC. It translates to CASSYSGVTREQFF. This chain uses TRBV6-5 with TRBJ2-1, with D perhaps TRBD2 (5 bases). Per germline, CDR1 MNHEY and CDR2 SVGAGI. The CDR3 spans 14 residues. Trimming pared 0 bases from V and 10 bases from J, leaving 13 bases between.

The sample holds many counts of this clonotype. The chain links TRBV27 to TRBJ2-1; 14 bases map to TRBD2. CDR3 size: 15 residues. Trimming at V came to 6 bases and at J to 7 bases, leaving 5 bases not matched to a gene. Per the germline V gene, CDR1 is MNHEY and CDR2 is SMNVEV (reference sequence). CDR3 nucleotides: TGTGCCAGCAGAGGGACTAGCGGGAGTCTAAATGAGCAGTTCTTC. It yields the protein CASRGTSGSLNEQFF.

There are a few counts of this clonotype. The CDR3 nucleotides are TGTGCCAGCAGCTTGGGGCCGGGGGGACCTCTTAACTATGGCTACACCTTC. Translated: CASSLGPGGPLNYGYTF. The chain uses TRBV5-5 and TRBJ1-2; D possibly corresponds to TRBD1 (5 bases). V lost 0 bases to trimming and J lost 1 base, with 16 bases between them. This CDR3 is built from 17 residues. Germline assignment: CDR1 SGHKS and CDR2 YYEKEE (reference sequence).

V is TRBV4-1 and J is TRBJ1-5; maybe TRBD1 (6 bases). Germline CDR1 MGHRA, CDR2 YSYEKL. The CDR3 sequence is 18 residues long. V shed 3 bases and J shed 3 bases, with 21 bases lying between them. CDR3 loop: CASSHATGFKVTNQPQHF. The CDR3 DNA sequence: TGCGCCAGCAGCCATGCCACAGGGTTTAAGGTGACCAATCAGCCCCAGCATTTT.

This clonotype was observed a handful of times. The chain has TRBV5-1 and TRBJ2-7; 8 positions agree with TRBD1. This CDR3 comprises 14 residues. Germline CDR1 SGHRS, CDR2 YFSETQ. Unmatched junction bases numbered 4, after V lost 3 bases and J lost 2 bases. CDR3 sequence reads: CASSSDRVTYEQYF. The CDR3 bases are TGCGCCAGCAGCTCGGACAGGGTTACCTACGAGCAGTACTTC. The variable domain in full, with the rest retrieved from reference TRBV5-1 and TRBJ2-7, is KAGVTQTPRYLIKTRGQQVTLSCSPISGHRSVSWYQQTPGQGLQFLFEYFSETQRNKGNFPGRFSGRQFSNSRSEMNVSTLELGDSALYLCASSSDRVTYEQYFGPGTRLTVT.

This clonotype was seen only a few times. The chain joins TRBV9 to TRBJ2-3, with TRBD2 identical over 10 bases. CDR3 length equals 18 residues. Germline values: CDR1 SGDLS, CDR2 YYNGEE. After removal of 0 bases from V and 3 bases from J, the junction contained 10 bases not matched to a gene. CDR3 DNA: TGTGCCAGCAGCGTAGCCTCTCTAGCGGGAGTTTCTACAGATACGCAGTATTTT. Residues: CASSVASLAGVSTDTQYF. The full variable domain, completed using reference TRBV9 and TRBJ2-3, is DSGVTQTPKHLITATGQRVTLRCSPRSGDLSVYWYQQSLDQGLQFLIQYYNGEERAKGNILERFSAQQFPDLHSELNLSSLELGDSALYFCASSVASLAGVSTDTQYFGPGTRLTVL.

The sample holds many counts of this clonotype. The chain has TRBV11-3 and TRBJ2-1, with D unclear. This CDR3 has 14 residues. In germline, CDR1 is SGHNT, CDR2 YENEEA. V lost 2 bases and J lost 5, with 10 bases in between. The CDR3 is CASSLRPVHNEQFF. The CDR3 DNA reads TGTGCCAGCAGCTTAAGACCCGTTCACAATGAGCAGTTCTTC.

In the case of this clonotype: A much more abundant neighbour one base away suggests this may be a read error. The V and J genes are TRBV2 and TRBJ1-1; no reliable D call. V lost 8 bases, J lost 5 bases, and 15 bases lay in between. Germline V gene data show CDR1 as SNHLY and CDR2 as FYNNEI. The CDR3 has 13 amino acids. In nucleotides, the CDR3 is TGTGCCAGCCCAGCAAGGCGGCTAACTGAAGCTTTCTTT. Translating it yields CASPARRLTEAFF.

In this sample, this clonotype turned up a few times. The rearrangement uses TRBV11-1 and TRBJ2-1; the D is unclear. Deletions cut 4 bases from V and 6 bases from J, with 13 bases between. Germline V gene lookup returns CDR1 SGHAT and CDR2 FQDESV (reference sequence). The CDR3 length is 14 residues. CDR3 protein: CASSSPKMANEQFF. The DNA of the CDR3 is TGTGCCAGCAGCTCACCTAAAATGGCCAATGAGCAGTTCTTC.

To note about this clonotype: Being one base from a much bigger clone, this may be a read error. The chain has TRBV28 and TRBJ1-2, with TRBD1 identical over 8 bases. This CDR3 is 13 amino acids long. The germline V gene has CDR1 MDHEN and CDR2 SYDVKM. Here the CDR3 DNA reads TGTGCCAGAAGTTTTTCAGGGGGCCTTGGCTACACCTTC. Its protein is CARSFSGGLGYTF.